This T cell receptor beta chain is drawn from a study of spatial heterogeneity in lung cancer. Study details: Consistently, beta-chain sequences turned up in larger numbers than alpha-chain sequences did. Study-level results: Tumor mutation count correlated with how many alpha and beta TCRs expanded intratumorally.

This clonotype was seen at least ten times. Its antigen is currently unknown. The library was built for alpha chains, so this beta chain is an off-target read and its size means little. Time point indicated: sample taken at primary tumor resection. TCRdb fed the 5' RACE reads into MiXCR, producing one record per CDR3 protein. This table holds approximately 15,000 distinct CDR3 sequences, more than 5.5% found once. This receptor was taken from a male donor with early-stage non-small cell lung cancer. Sequences were derived from lung tumor tissue, sampled at surgery.

CDR3 loop: CASSQSDRGGSNQPQHF. The CDR3 DNA follows: TGTGCCAGCAGCCAAAGCGACAGGGGCGGTAGCAATCAGCCCCAGCATTTT. The chain employs TRBV3-1 and TRBJ1-5; 8 bases are shared with TRBD1. Germline loops: CDR1 LGHDT, CDR2 YNNKEL (reference sequence). V was clipped by 2 bases and J by 0 bases; unmatched bases: 6. This CDR3 has 17 amino acids.